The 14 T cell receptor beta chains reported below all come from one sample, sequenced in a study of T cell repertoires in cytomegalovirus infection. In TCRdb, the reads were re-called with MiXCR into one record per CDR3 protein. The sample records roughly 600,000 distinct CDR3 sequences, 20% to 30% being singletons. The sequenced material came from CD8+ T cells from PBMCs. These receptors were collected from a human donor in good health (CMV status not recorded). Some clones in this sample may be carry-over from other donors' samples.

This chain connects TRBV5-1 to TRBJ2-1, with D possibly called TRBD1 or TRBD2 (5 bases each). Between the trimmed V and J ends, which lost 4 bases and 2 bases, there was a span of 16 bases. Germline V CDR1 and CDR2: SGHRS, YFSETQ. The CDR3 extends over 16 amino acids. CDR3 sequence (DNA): TGCGCCAGCAGCCCGGTTAGAGGGGTCCCCTACAATGAGCAGTTCTTC. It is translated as CASSPVRGVPYNEQFF.

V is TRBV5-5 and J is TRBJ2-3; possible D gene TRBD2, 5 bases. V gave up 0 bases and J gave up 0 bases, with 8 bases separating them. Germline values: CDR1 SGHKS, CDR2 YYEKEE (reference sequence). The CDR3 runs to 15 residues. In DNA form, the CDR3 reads TGTGCCAGCAGCTTGGGTTGGACTAGCACAGATACGCAGTATTTT. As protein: CASSLGWTSTDTQYF.

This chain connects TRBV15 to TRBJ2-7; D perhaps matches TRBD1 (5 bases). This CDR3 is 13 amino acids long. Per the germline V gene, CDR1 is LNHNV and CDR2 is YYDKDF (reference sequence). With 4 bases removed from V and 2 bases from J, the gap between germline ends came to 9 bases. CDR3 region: CATSTRETYEQYF. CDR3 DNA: TGTGCCACCAGCACCAGGGAAACCTACGAGCAGTACTTC.

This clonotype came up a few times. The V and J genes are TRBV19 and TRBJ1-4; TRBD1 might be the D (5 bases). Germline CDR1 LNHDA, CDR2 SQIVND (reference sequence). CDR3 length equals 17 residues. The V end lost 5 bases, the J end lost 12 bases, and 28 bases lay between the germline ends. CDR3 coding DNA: TGTGCCAGTAGTCCAAGGGACGGACAAACCCACTGGGGGGAACTGTTTTTT. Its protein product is CASSPRDGQTHWGELFF.

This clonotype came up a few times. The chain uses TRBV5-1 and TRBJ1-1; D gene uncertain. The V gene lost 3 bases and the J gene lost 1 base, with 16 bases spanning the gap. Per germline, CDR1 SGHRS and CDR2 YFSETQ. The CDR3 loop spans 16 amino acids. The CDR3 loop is CASSSWAGTENTEAFF. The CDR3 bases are TGCGCCAGCAGCTCATGGGCAGGAACGGAGAACACTGAAGCTTTCTTT.

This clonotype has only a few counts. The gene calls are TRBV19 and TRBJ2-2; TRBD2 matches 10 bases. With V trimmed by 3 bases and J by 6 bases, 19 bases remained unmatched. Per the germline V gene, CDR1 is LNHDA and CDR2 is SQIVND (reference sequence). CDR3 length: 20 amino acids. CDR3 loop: CASSIPTSGLLVASSGELFF. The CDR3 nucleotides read TGTGCCAGTAGTATCCCGACTAGCGGGCTTTTAGTCGCAAGTTCCGGGGAGCTGTTTTTT.

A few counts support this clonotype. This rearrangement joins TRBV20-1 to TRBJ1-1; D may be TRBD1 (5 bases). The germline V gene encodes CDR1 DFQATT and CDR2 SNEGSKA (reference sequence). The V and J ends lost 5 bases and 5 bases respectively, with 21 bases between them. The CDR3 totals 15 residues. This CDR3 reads CSAEPTYGWGTEAFF. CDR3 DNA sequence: TGCAGTGCTGAACCGACATATGGCTGGGGGACTGAAGCTTTCTTT.

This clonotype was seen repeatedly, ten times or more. As DNA, the CDR3 is TGTGCCAGCAGTCAAAATCATGGGACTCGCAATGAGCAGTTCTTC. Its translation is CASSQNHGTRNEQFF. The gene calls are TRBV7-9 and TRBJ2-1, with TRBD2 as a possible D gene (6 bases). V was clipped by 6 bases and J by 6 bases, with 18 bases between them. Germline V gene sequence: CDR1 SEHNR, CDR2 FQNEAQ (reference sequence). CDR3 size: 15 residues.

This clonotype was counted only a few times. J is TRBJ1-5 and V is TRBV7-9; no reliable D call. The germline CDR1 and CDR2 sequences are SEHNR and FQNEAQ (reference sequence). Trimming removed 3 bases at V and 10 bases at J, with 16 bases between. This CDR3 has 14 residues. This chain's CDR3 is CASSFGGRVEPQHF. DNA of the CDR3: TGTGCCAGCAGCTTTGGCGGGCGGGTAGAACCCCAGCATTTT. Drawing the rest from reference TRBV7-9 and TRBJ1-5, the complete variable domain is DTGVSQNPRHKITKRGQNVTFRCDPISEHNRLYWYRQTLGQGPEFLTYFQNEAQLEKSRLLSDRFSAERPKGSFSTLEIQRTEQGDSAMYLCASSFGGRVEPQHFGDGTRLSIL.

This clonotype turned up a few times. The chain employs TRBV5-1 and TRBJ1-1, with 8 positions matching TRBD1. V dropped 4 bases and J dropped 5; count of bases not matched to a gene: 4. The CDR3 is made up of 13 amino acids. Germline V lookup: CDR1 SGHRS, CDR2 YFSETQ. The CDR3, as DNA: TGCGCCAGCAGCGGGACAGGTTGGACTGAAGCTTTCTTT. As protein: CASSGTGWTEAFF.

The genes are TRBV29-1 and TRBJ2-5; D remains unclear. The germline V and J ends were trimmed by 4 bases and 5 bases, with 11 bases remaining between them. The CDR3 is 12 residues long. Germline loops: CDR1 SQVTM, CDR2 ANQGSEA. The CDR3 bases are TGCAGCGTTGCTTGGCTGGGGGAGACCCAGTACTTC. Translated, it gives CSVAWLGETQYF.

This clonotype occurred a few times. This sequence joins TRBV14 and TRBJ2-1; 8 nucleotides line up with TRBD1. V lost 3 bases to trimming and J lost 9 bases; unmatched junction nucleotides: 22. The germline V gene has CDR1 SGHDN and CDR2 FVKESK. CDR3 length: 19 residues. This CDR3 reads CASSHWGAGTGGFAGEQFF. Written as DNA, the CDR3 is TGTGCCAGCAGCCATTGGGGGGCGGGTACAGGGGGTTTCGCCGGTGAGCAGTTCTTC.

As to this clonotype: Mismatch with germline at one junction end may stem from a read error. The CDR3 bases are TGTGCCACCGAGAGCGAGGGAGGTCACCAAGGGACCCAGTACTTC. This gives the protein CATESEGGHQGTQYF. V and J are TRBV2 and TRBJ2-5; D possibly corresponds to TRBD2 (6 bases). Germline V gene sequence: CDR1 SNHLY, CDR2 FYNNEI. There are 15 residues in the CDR3.

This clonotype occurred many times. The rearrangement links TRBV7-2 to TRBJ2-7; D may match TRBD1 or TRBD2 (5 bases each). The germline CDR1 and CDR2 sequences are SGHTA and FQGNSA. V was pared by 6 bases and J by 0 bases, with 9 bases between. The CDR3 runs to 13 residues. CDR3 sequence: CASRDGASYEQYF. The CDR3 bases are TGTGCCAGCAGAGACGGGGCCTCCTACGAGCAGTACTTC.